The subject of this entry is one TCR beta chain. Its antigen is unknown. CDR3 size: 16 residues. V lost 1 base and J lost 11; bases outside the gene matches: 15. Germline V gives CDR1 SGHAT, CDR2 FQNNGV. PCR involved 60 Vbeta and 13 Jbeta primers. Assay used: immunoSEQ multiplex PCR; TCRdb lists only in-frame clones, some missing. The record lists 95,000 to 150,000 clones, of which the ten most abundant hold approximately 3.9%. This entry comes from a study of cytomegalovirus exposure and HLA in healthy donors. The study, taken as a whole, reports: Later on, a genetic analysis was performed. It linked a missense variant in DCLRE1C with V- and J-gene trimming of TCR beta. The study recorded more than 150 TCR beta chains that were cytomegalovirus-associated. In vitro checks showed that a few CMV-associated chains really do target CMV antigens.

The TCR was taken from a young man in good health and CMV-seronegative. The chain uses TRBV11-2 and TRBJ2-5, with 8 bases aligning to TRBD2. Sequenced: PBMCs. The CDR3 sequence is CASSLVGGSRAGEQYF. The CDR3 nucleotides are TGTGCCAGCAGCTTAGTCGGGGGGAGTAGAGCGGGGGAGCAGTACTTC.